This T cell receptor (beta chain) was recovered during a study of CD4 T cells in relation to SARS-CoV-2 and coronaviruses. Before the COVID-19 pandemic, during about 2011-2019, CD4+ T cells were taken from unexposed donors. After ten to eleven days of culture, CD4+ T cells were isolated. This clone has a single count. Its antigen is currently unknown. Trimming shortened V by 1 base and J by 2 bases, and 8 bases separated the two germline ends. Germline assignment: CDR1 SGHKS and CDR2 YYEKEE (reference sequence). The CDR3 covers 14 residues. Using immunoSEQ multiplex PCR, the repertoire was profiled, and TCRdb retains in-frame clones only, with some absent. The sample records some 17,000 clones, about 80% being singletons.

The rearrangement links TRBV5-5 to TRBJ2-3; D tentatively reads TRBD1 or TRBD2 (5 bases each). The receptor was derived from a human donor in good health. Sequencing input: CD4+ T cells from PBMCs, cultured in vitro. The CDR3 DNA reads as TGTGCCAGCAGCTTGCCGGGGCCCACAGATACGCAGTATTTT. Its translation: CASSLPGPTDTQYF.